A selection of T cell receptor beta chains follows, all from one sample in a study of shared clonotypes between healthy human individuals. The repertoire was sequenced with immunoSEQ multiplex PCR; TCRdb's copy has only in-frame clones and lacks some. The sample carries 1,400,000 or so clones, 98% to 99% recorded once. Sample: naive CD4+ T cells sorted from blood. Receptor source: a man aged 25 to 40 in good health. Each CDR3 is given with its conserved first and last residue. The D gene is left open where the match is weak.

V gene,J gene,D gene,CDR3 protein,CDR3 DNA
TRBV11-2,TRBJ2-1,-,CASSLRGSSGGQFF,TGTGCCAGCAGCTTGCGAGGGTCGAGTGGGGGGCAGTTCTTC
TRBV5-6,TRBJ2-3,-,CASSLDGSTDTQYF,TGTGCCAGCAGCTTGGACGGGAGCACAGATACGCAGTATTTT
TRBV6-1,TRBJ1-1,-,CASSETQHTEAFF,TGTGCCAGCAGTGAAACACAGCACACTGAAGCTTTCTTT
TRBV30,TRBJ1-1,TRBD1,CAWKGQLNTEAFF,TGTGCCTGGAAGGGACAGCTGAACACTGAAGCTTTCTTT
TRBV7-2,TRBJ2-7,-,CASSLGYRNYEQYF,TGTGCCAGCAGCTTAGGGTACAGAAACTACGAGCAGTACTTC
TRBV9,TRBJ1-1,TRBD1,CASSVIDRGTTEAFF,TGTGCCAGCAGCGTAATAGACAGGGGTACCACTGAAGCTTTCTTT
TRBV27,TRBJ2-1,TRBD2,CASHSGGRGLAGEGPVNEQFF,TGTGCCAGCCATTCTGGGGGAAGGGGACTAGCGGGAGAGGGGCCCGTTAATGAGCAGTTCTTC
TRBV7-2,TRBJ1-5,-,CASSLARHQPQHF,TGTGCCAGCAGCTTAGCCAGACATCAGCCCCAGCATTTT
TRBV5-5,TRBJ2-4,-,CASSFSGAGYIQYF,TGTGCCAGCAGCTTCAGTGGCGCAGGGTACATTCAGTACTTC
TRBV11-2,TRBJ2-7,-,CASSTRLQRSSYEQYF,TGTGCCAGCAGCACCCGCCTACAGAGGAGCTCCTACGAGCAGTACTTC
TRBV29-1,TRBJ2-3,TRBD2,CSVRLAADTQYF,TGCAGCGTTAGACTAGCTGCAGATACGCAGTATTTT
TRBV7-6,TRBJ2-1,TRBD2,CASSPSRQLAGGKGSYNEQFF,TGTGCCAGCAGCCCATCACGACAACTAGCGGGAGGTAAAGGCTCCTACAATGAGCAGTTCTTC
TRBV19,TRBJ2-7,TRBD2,CASSIGGGSYEQYF,TGTGCCAGTAGTATAGGAGGCGGGAGCTACGAGCAGTACTTC
TRBV19,TRBJ1-2,-,CASSIGGDFAYGYTF,TGTGCCAGTAGTATAGGGGGGGACTTCGCTTATGGCTACACCTTC
TRBV2,TRBJ2-1,TRBD2,CASTLRGTGLSPGLAGSSYNEQFF,TGTGCCAGTACACTTCGAGGGACAGGTCTTTCGCCGGGACTAGCGGGTAGCTCCTACAATGAGCAGTTCTTC
TRBV7-2,TRBJ2-1,-,CASSLASLLYNEQFF,TGTGCCAGCAGCTTAGCTAGCCTCCTCTACAATGAGCAGTTCTTC
TRBV28,TRBJ2-3,TRBD1,CASSQGATGTDTQYF,TGTGCCAGCAGTCAGGGGGCGACGGGCACAGATACGCAGTATTTT
TRBV30,TRBJ1-3,TRBD1,CAWQTGDRSGNTIYF,TGTGCCTGGCAGACAGGGGACAGATCTGGAAACACCATATATTTT
TRBV9,TRBJ2-5,-,CASSAWDQETQYF,TGTGCCAGCAGCGCTTGGGACCAAGAGACCCAGTACTTC
TRBV19,TRBJ1-1,-,CASSPGGQIMNTEAFF,TGTGCCAGTAGTCCAGGAGGACAAATTATGAACACTGAAGCTTTCTTT
TRBV7-8,TRBJ2-6,TRBD1,CASRFGQGDLGGANVLTF,TGTGCCAGCAGATTCGGACAGGGGGATTTGGGAGGGGCCAACGTCCTGACTTTC
TRBV5-1,TRBJ2-1,-,CASSLSGQSSYNEQFF,TGCGCCAGCAGCTTGAGCGGCCAGAGCTCCTACAATGAGCAGTTCTTC
TRBV2,TRBJ1-1,-,CASSGQMNTEAFF,TGTGCCAGCAGTGGACAGATGAACACTGAAGCTTTCTTT
TRBV5-6,TRBJ2-7,TRBD1,CASRGMKQGASSYEQYF,TGTGCCAGCAGGGGCATGAAACAGGGGGCGAGTTCCTACGAGCAGTACTTC
TRBV5-5,TRBJ1-1,TRBD1,CASSIRGPGTEAFF,TGTGCCAGCAGCATCAGGGGGCCGGGCACTGAAGCTTTCTTT
TRBV5-4,TRBJ2-2,-,CASSWQAGPNTGELFF,TGTGCCAGCAGCTGGCAGGCCGGACCCAACACCGGGGAGCTGTTTTTT